A single sample is the source of the 30 T cell receptor beta chains below, sequenced in a study of blood T cell repertoires in COVID-19. Assay: immunoSEQ multiplex PCR; the TCRdb copy retains only in-frame clones and omits some. The repertoire holds 250,000 or so clones, with 89% as singletons. Input material: peripheral blood. Receptor source: a woman in her thirties or forties who had recovered from COVID-19.

The chain uses TRBV15 and TRBJ1-5; 8 positions agree with TRBD1. Germline CDR1 LNHNV, CDR2 YYDKDF (reference sequence). Germline trimming cut 1 base from V and 4 bases from J; bases unmatched to any gene: 6. This CDR3 region has 16 residues. Here the CDR3 reads CATSRGDRRPNQPQHF. CDR3 DNA sequence: TGTGCCACCAGCAGAGGGGACAGGAGGCCGAATCAGCCCCAGCATTTT.

V is TRBV4-2 and J is TRBJ2-1; 11 positions agree with TRBD2. The V segment lost 1 base and the J segment 5 bases; nucleotides outside the gene matches: 4. The CDR3 has 16 residues. Germline loops: CDR1 LGHNA, CDR2 YNFKEQ. The DNA for the CDR3 is TGTGCCAGCAGCCAAGGCATGGGACTAGCGGACAATGAGCAGTTCTTC. It is translated as CASSQGMGLADNEQFF.

V is TRBV27 and J is TRBJ2-2; 12 nucleotides match TRBD2. Germline CDR1 reads MNHEY; CDR2 reads SMNVEV (reference sequence). V shed 9 bases and J 0 bases; nucleotides not matched to a gene: 8. This CDR3 comprises 17 residues. CDR3 DNA: TGTGCCAGTGCCCCCCTAGCGGGAGGGGCGAACACCGGGGAGCTGTTTTTT. Amino acid sequence: CASAPLAGGANTGELFF.

The chain uses TRBV30 and TRBJ1-3; D is uncertain. Germline V gives CDR1 GTSNPN, CDR2 SVGIG (reference sequence). Between the trimmed V and J ends, which lost 8 bases and 0 bases, there was a span of 26 bases. This CDR3 contains 18 residues. CDR3: CASKRGVGGEDSGNTIYF. In DNA form, the CDR3 reads TGTGCCAGTAAGCGGGGAGTTGGAGGAGAAGACTCTGGAAACACCATATATTTT.

A word on this clone: The sample has other DNA sequences that encode this CDR3 too. The chain joins TRBV20-1 to TRBJ2-2; maybe TRBD1 (5 bases). CDR3 size: 14 residues. Germline lookup yields CDR1 DFQATT and CDR2 SNEGSKA (reference sequence). V shed 3 bases and J shed 1 base, with 9 bases lying between them. Here the CDR3 DNA reads TGCAGTGCTAGTCGCCAGGGGAACACCGGGGAGCTGTTTTTT. It is translated as CSASRQGNTGELFF.

The J gene is TRBJ1-2, the V gene TRBV10-3; the match to TRBD1 covers 7 bases. The V gene's germline CDR1 is ENHRY and CDR2 SYGVKD. This CDR3 has 14 residues. The V gene end was trimmed by 5 bases and the J gene end by 4 bases; junction bases not matched to a gene: 7. This chain's CDR3 is CAISLDGTAYGYTF. The CDR3 nucleotides are TGTGCCATCAGTCTTGACGGGACAGCCTATGGCTACACCTTC.

This clone showed up just once. The chain joins TRBV5-4 to TRBJ2-1; D gene unclear. There are 13 residues in the CDR3. V was cut by 0 bases and J by 8 bases, with 9 bases left in between. Germline CDR1 reads SGHNT; CDR2 reads YYREEE (reference sequence). The CDR3: CASSLAEPDEQFF. The CDR3 nucleotides are TGTGCCAGCAGCTTGGCCGAACCGGATGAGCAGTTCTTC.

This clone was recorded once. V usage is TRBV27 and J usage is TRBJ2-3; D perhaps matches TRBD2 (5 bases). V lost 2 bases and J lost 0, with 9 bases in between. The CDR3 spans 15 residues. Germline loops: CDR1 MNHEY, CDR2 SMNVEV (reference sequence). The CDR3 here is CASSLGAGSTDTQYF. As DNA, the CDR3 is TGTGCCAGCAGTTTAGGTGCGGGTAGCACAGATACGCAGTATTTT.

This chain links TRBV6-6 with TRBJ2-7, with TRBD1 matching 7 bases. V gave up 2 bases and J gave up 3 bases; unmatched junction bases: 10. The germline gives CDR1 MNHNY, CDR2 SVGAGI (reference sequence). The CDR3 sequence is 16 residues long. CDR3 sequence reads: CASSYQGVGPYYEQYF. As DNA, the CDR3 is TGTGCCAGCAGTTACCAGGGGGTGGGGCCCTACTACGAGCAGTACTTC.

The genes are TRBV19 and TRBJ1-5; D not resolved. V gave up 1 base and J gave up 5 bases, with 18 bases separating them. The CDR3 is 17 amino acids. Germline V CDR1 and CDR2: LNHDA, SQIVND (reference sequence). CDR3 sequence: CASSIGLSGSGDQPQHF. CDR3 DNA: TGTGCCAGTAGTATAGGTCTGTCGGGGAGTGGGGATCAGCCCCAGCATTTT.

About this clone: Other DNA sequences in this specimen translate into the identical CDR3. The gene calls are TRBV12-3 or TRBV12-4 and TRBJ1-5; TRBD1 might be the D (6 bases). This CDR3 is 12 amino acids long. The ends were cut back, 3 bases at V and 7 bases at J, with 7 bases in the middle. The CDR3 reads CASSFGGQPQHF. CDR3 DNA: TGTGCCAGCAGTTTTGGGGGCCAGCCCCAGCATTTT.

This clone was picked up one time. This rearrangement joins TRBV5-1 to TRBJ2-3; TRBD2 agrees at 12 bases. The V gene end was trimmed by 4 bases and the J gene end by 0 bases; junction bases not matched to a gene: 9. The germline V gene has CDR1 SGHRS and CDR2 YFSETQ. This CDR3 has 18 amino acids. CDR3 DNA: TGCGCCAGCAGCCCCCGGGGGCTAGCGGGAGGGAGCACAGATACGCAGTATTTT. Protein product: CASSPRGLAGGSTDTQYF.

The CDR3 DNA is TGCGCCAGCAGCTTTGGTTCTAGCGGGGAAACTTCCTACAATGAGCAGTTCTTC. Translation: CASSFGSSGETSYNEQFF. The rearrangement uses TRBV5-1 and TRBJ2-1; TRBD2 matches 9 bases. V gave up 2 bases and J gave up 1 base; unmatched junction bases: 10. This CDR3 contains 18 residues. Germline V CDR1 and CDR2: SGHRS, YFSETQ.

The chain has TRBV24-1 and TRBJ2-1; 7 bases map to TRBD1. This CDR3 is 16 amino acids long. V trimming: 4 bases; J trimming: 0 bases; junction bases outside the gene matches: 5. Germline CDR1 reads KGHDR; CDR2 reads SFDVKD. The CDR3 here is CATSDQDRVSYNEQFF. CDR3 nucleotides: TGTGCCACCAGTGACCAAGACAGGGTCTCCTACAATGAGCAGTTCTTC.

The CDR3 DNA is TGTGCCAGCAGCTTAGCCCGGGAACCGAGCTCCTACGAGCAGTACTTC. This gives the protein CASSLAREPSSYEQYF. This chain joins TRBV7-8 and TRBJ2-7, with D possibly matching TRBD2 (5 bases). V lost 0 bases to trimming and J lost 0 bases, with 12 bases between them. The length of the CDR3 is 16 residues. CDR1 and CDR2 (germline): SGHVS, FQNEAQ. Full variable domain (remainder filled in from reference TRBV7-8 and TRBJ2-7): GAGVSQSPRYKVAKRGQDVALRCDPISGHVSLFWYQQALGQGPEFLTYFQNEAQLDKSGLPSDRFFAERPEGSVSTLKIQRTQQEDSAVYLCASSLAREPSSYEQYFGPGTRLTVT.

In its sample, this clone was seen once. The gene calls are TRBV2 and TRBJ2-6; D may be TRBD1 (6 bases). The V and J ends lost 5 bases and 0 bases respectively, with 14 bases between them. The germline CDR1 and CDR2 sequences are SNHLY and FYNNEI. The CDR3 runs to 17 residues. CDR3 residues: CASSPMGQFSGANVLTF. For the CDR3, the DNA is TGTGCCAGCAGTCCTATGGGACAATTCTCTGGGGCCAACGTCCTGACTTTC.

The CDR3 sequence: CASEPAGPDTQYF. The CDR3 nucleotides are TGTGCCAGCGAGCCAGCAGGCCCAGATACGCAGTATTTT. The chain recombines TRBV7-9 with TRBJ2-3; D is undetermined. There are 13 residues in the CDR3. V lost 8 bases and J lost 4, with 13 bases in between. Germline V lookup: CDR1 SEHNR, CDR2 FQNEAQ (reference sequence).

This clone was detected once. The V and J genes are TRBV5-8 and TRBJ1-3, with 7 bases aligning to TRBD1. The CDR3 covers 15 residues. Germline trimming cut 4 bases from V and 4 bases from J; bases unmatched to any gene: 8. Germline V gene sequence: CDR1 SGHTS, CDR2 YDEGEE. The CDR3 coding sequence is TGTGCCAGCAGCCCGGGACAGAGTAAAGGAAACACCATATATTTT. Protein: CASSPGQSKGNTIYF.

The chain uses TRBV6-5 and TRBJ2-2; tentative D call: TRBD1 (5 bases). V was clipped by 8 bases and J by 2 bases, with 12 bases between them. The germline gives CDR1 MNHEY, CDR2 SVGAGI. The CDR3 runs 14 residues. CDR3 sequence (DNA): TGTGCCAGCCTCCCGCAGGGTAACACCGGGGAGCTGTTTTTT. Protein product: CASLPQGNTGELFF.

The chain recombines TRBV4-1 with TRBJ2-1; possibly TRBD2 for D (6 bases). There are 14 residues in the CDR3. Trimming took off 0 bases at V and 16 bases at J, with 19 bases between the two ends. Germline CDR1 reads MGHRA; CDR2 reads YSYEKL. The CDR3 loop reads CASSQDQDGTPLFF. Written as DNA, the CDR3 is TGCGCCAGCAGCCAAGACCAGGACGGGACTCCTCTCTTCTTC.

A remark on this clone: The same CDR3 can be traced to other DNA sequences in this sample. The chain recombines TRBV2 with TRBJ2-7, with TRBD1 matching 12 bases. Germline V lookup: CDR1 SNHLY, CDR2 FYNNEI. The CDR3 loop spans 15 amino acids. The trim removed 4 bases at V and 2 bases at J, leaving 3 bases unmatched. The CDR3: CASSAGTGGTYEQYF. Written as DNA, the CDR3 is TGTGCCAGCAGTGCAGGGACAGGGGGCACCTACGAGCAGTACTTC.

The chain combines TRBV9 with TRBJ2-1; 8 bases are a match to TRBD2. This CDR3 comprises 15 residues. Germline CDR1 and CDR2: SGDLS and YYNGEE. The V and J ends lost 3 bases and 9 bases, in that order; junction bases with no gene match: 11. CDR3 DNA: TGTGCCAGCAGCGCCAAGGGGACTAGTTTGGGTGAGCAGTTCTTC. Residues: CASSAKGTSLGEQFF.

CDR3 in DNA: TGTGCCAGCAGTGCAATGGGGATAGCGGTAGCCAAAAACATTCAGTACTTC. As protein: CASSAMGIAVAKNIQYF. This rearrangement joins TRBV7-8 to TRBJ2-4; TRBD2 is a possible D gene (6 bases). V lost 6 bases, J lost 0 bases, and 18 bases lay in between. The CDR3 covers 17 residues. CDR1 SGHVS and CDR2 FQNEAQ come from the germline V gene.

The chain is built from TRBV21-1 and TRBJ2-2; no DNA check was done on the table's D call, TRBD2. TRBV21-1 is an annotated pseudogene. This CDR3 has 18 residues. CDR3 DNA: TGTGCCAGCACCCCGCCGGGGGAGGGCCCGTCGAACACCGGGGAGCTGTTTTTT. Protein: CASTPPGEGPSNTGELFF.

This clone was seen a single time. The rearrangement links TRBV18 to TRBJ2-3, with TRBD1 identical over 7 bases. The junction had 11 bases not matched to a gene; V was cut back by 4 bases and J by 7 bases. The CDR3 spans 15 residues. The germline gives CDR1 KGHSH, CDR2 LQKENI. The DNA for the CDR3 is TGTGCCAGCTCACTCCCGGGACAGCGATCACATACGCAGTATTTT. Translated: CASSLPGQRSHTQYF.

The V call is TRBV30, the J call TRBJ2-3, with 7 nucleotides matching TRBD2. V dropped 1 base and J dropped 0; count of bases not matched to a gene: 4. CDR1 and CDR2 from the germline V gene are GTSNPN and SVGIG (reference sequence). The CDR3 is 15 amino acids. DNA for the CDR3: TGTGCCTGGAGTGACACTAGCGCCAGCACAGATACGCAGTATTTT. This sequence encodes CAWSDTSASTDTQYF.

V usage is TRBV19 and J usage is TRBJ2-2, with 15 bases aligning to TRBD2. The CDR3 extends over 17 amino acids. Germline assignment: CDR1 LNHDA and CDR2 SQIVND (reference sequence). The V and J ends lost 4 bases and 2 bases, in that order; junction bases with no gene match: 2. CDR3 DNA: TGTGCCAGTAGTAGGGGACTAGCGGGAGGAAACACCGGGGAGCTGTTTTTT. It is translated as CASSRGLAGGNTGELFF.

The V call is TRBV27, the J call TRBJ2-3, with D perhaps matching TRBD1 (6 bases). CDR1 is MNHEY and CDR2 is SMNVEV in the germline V gene (reference sequence). CDR3 length: 17 amino acids. V was clipped by 2 bases and J by 2 bases, with 17 bases between them. In nucleotides, the CDR3 is TGTGCCAGCAGTTTAGGGGGCCCGGGGCCTTACACAGATACGCAGTATTTT. Its protein product is CASSLGGPGPYTDTQYF.

This chain connects TRBV29-1 to TRBJ2-7; 9 nucleotides line up with TRBD1. Germline values: CDR1 SQVTM, CDR2 ANQGSEA. Trimming removed 4 bases from V and 7 bases from J; junction bases left unmatched: 11. The CDR3 extends over 14 amino acids. In DNA form, the CDR3 reads TGCAGCGTTGGCGGAACAGGGGGCCTGGGAGAGCAGTACTTC. It translates to CSVGGTGGLGEQYF.

The V and J genes are TRBV4-2 and TRBJ2-5; 13 nucleotides agree with TRBD2. CDR1 is LGHNA, CDR2 YNFKEQ, per germline. V lost 2 bases, J lost 3 bases, and 21 bases stayed unmatched. CDR3 length: 22 amino acids. CDR3: CASSQRVWRRTSGSPGEETQYF. In DNA form, the CDR3 reads TGTGCCAGCAGCCAAAGAGTCTGGCGTCGGACTAGCGGGAGCCCGGGGGAAGAGACCCAGTACTTC.